Listed here is a single T cell receptor (beta chain). Its antigen is still unknown. The sample originates from a study of monozygotic twins with inflammatory bowel disease. Overall study results and limits: Against healthy co-twins, IBD patients had lower TCRbeta diversity (measured by inverse Simpson). For repertoire similarity, concordant twins did not differ from discordant twins, possibly because power was limited. For IBD, no single strong associated signal or clonotype was supported. Other individuals had fewer clonotypes in common with IBD patients than with healthy twins, especially with disease activity.

TCRdb reworked the 5' RACE reads into one entry per CDR3 protein, no DNA. Its listing shows some 170,000 distinct CDR3 sequences. The CDR3 runs to 11 residues. Germline V gives CDR1 ENHRY, CDR2 SYGVKD. Sequenced: blood. The chain carries TRBV10-3 and TRBJ1-1. The clonotype originates from a human donor with ulcerative colitis or Crohn's disease, or a healthy co-twin of an affected twin (not recorded which). The CDR3 here is CAISESTEAFF.